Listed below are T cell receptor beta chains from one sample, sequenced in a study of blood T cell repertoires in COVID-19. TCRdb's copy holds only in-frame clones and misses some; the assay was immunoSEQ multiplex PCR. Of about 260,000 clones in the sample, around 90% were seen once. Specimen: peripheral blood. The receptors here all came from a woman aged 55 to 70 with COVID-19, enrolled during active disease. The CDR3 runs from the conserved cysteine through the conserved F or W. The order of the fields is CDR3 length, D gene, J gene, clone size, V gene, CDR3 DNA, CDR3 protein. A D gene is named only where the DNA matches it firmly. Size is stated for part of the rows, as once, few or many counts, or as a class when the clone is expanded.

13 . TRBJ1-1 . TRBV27 TGTGCCAGCAGTCCGTTGGCGAACACTGAAGCTTTCTTT CASSPLANTEAFF
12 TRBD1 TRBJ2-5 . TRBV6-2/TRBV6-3 TGTGCCAGCAGTAACCCCGGACAGGGATTGTACTTC CASSNPGQGLYF
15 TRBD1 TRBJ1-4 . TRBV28 TGTGCCAGCAGTCTACAACAGGGGCAGGGGGAAAAACTGTTTTTT CASSLQQGQGEKLFF
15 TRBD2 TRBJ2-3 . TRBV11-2 TGTGCCAGCAGCCACTGGGAGGGCCCCACAGATACGCAGTATTTT CASSHWEGPTDTQYF
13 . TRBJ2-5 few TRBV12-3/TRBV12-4 TGTGCCAGCACAAGAGACAGCCCAGAGACCCAGTACTTC CASTRDSPETQYF
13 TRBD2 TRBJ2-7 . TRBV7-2 TGTGCCAGCAGCTTAGGATGGCGGGAGGGGCAGTACTTC CASSLGWREGQYF
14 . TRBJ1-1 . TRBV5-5 TGTGCCAGCAGCTTCAGGGTCGAAAACACTGAAGCTTTCTTT CASSFRVENTEAFF
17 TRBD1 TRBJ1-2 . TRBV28 TGTGCCAGCAGTTTAACGGGGGCGGGACAGGGGATCTATGGCTACACCTTC CASSLTGAGQGIYGYTF
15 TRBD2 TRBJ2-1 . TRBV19 TGTGCCAGTAGAGGGACTAGCGGGGCCTACAATGAGCAGTTCTTC CASRGTSGAYNEQFF
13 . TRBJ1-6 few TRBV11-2 TGTGCCAGCAGCTTTGGTGGGAGCTCACCCCTCCACTTT CASSFGGSSPLHF
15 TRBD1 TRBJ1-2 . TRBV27 TGTGCCAGCAGTTTATCTTGGGACAGGGGCTATGGCTACACCTTC CASSLSWDRGYGYTF
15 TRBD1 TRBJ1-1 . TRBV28 TGTGCCAGCAGTTTATTGACAGGGGTTCGTGGTGAAGCTTTCTTT CASSLLTGVRGEAFF
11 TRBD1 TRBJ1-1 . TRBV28 TGTGCCAGCAGCGGGACAGGGGGAGCTTTCTTT CASSGTGGAFF
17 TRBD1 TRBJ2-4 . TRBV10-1 TGCGCCAGCAGTGACTCGAAGGACAGGGGGCGAGTGAACATTCAGTACTTC CASSDSKDRGRVNIQYF
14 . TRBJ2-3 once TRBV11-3 TGTGCCAGCAGCTTATCCGGGGGGCGGGATACGCAGTATTTT CASSLSGGRDTQYF
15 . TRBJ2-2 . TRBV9 TGTGCCAGCAGCGTAAAACAGGGGAACACCGGGGAGCTGTTTTTT CASSVKQGNTGELFF
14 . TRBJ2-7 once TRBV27 TGTGCCAGCAGTCCGCGGACAGCGCACTACGAGCAGTACTTC CASSPRTAHYEQYF
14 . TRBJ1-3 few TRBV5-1 TGCGCCAGCAGCGGCACAGCCACTGGAAACACCATATATTTT CASSGTATGNTIYF
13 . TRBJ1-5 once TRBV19 TGTGCCAGTAACTCGGGTTACGATCAGCCCCAGCATTTT CASNSGYDQPQHF
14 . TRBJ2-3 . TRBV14 TGTGCCAGCAGCCTTACGGAGGCGGGAGATACGCAGTATTTT CASSLTEAGDTQYF
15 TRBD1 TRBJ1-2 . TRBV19 TGTGCCAGTAGTACGGCCGGGACAGGGAGCTATGGCTACACCTTC CASSTAGTGSYGYTF
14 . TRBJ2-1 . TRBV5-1 TGCGCCAGCAGGGGTCTAGCGAACTACAATGAGCAGTTCTTC CASRGLANYNEQFF
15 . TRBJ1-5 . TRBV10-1 TGCGCCAGCATCGGAGTGAGGACAGGCAATCAGCCCCAGCATTTT CASIGVRTGNQPQHF
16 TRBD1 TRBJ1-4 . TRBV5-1 TGCGCCAGCAGCCCCGGACAGGCCACAACTAATGAAAAACTGTTTTTT CASSPGQATTNEKLFF
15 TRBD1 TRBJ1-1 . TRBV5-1 TGCGCCAGCAGCTCCGGAACACAGGGGTCTGGTGAAGCTTTCTTT CASSSGTQGSGEAFF
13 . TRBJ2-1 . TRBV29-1 TGCAGCGTTAAGGGCGGGACCTACAATGAGCAGTTCTTC CSVKGGTYNEQFF
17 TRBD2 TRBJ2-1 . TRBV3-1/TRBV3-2 TGTGCCAGCAGCCATGCTACTAGCGGGAGGCTATCCAATGAGCAGTTCTTC CASSHATSGRLSNEQFF
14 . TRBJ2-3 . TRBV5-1 TGCGCCAGCAGCCTAGACCCGAGCACAGATACGCAGTATTTT CASSLDPSTDTQYF
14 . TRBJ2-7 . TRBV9 TGTGCCAGCAGTGCCGGGACTCAATCCTACGAGCAGTACTTC CASSAGTQSYEQYF
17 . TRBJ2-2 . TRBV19 TGTGCCAGTGGATATCCCTCGGACACAGCGAACACCGGGGAGCTGTTTTTT CASGYPSDTANTGELFF
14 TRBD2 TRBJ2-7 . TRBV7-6 TGTGCCAGCAGCTCGAGCGGGAGTCTCTACGAGCAGTACTTC CASSSSGSLYEQYF
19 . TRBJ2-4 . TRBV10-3 TGTGCCATCAGTGAGTCGACAGGCATCCCAACCGTAGCCAAAAACATTCAGTACTTC CAISESTGIPTVAKNIQYF
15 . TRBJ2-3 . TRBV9 TGTGCCAGCAGCGTAGCAGGGGTTGGCACAGATACGCAGTATTTT CASSVAGVGTDTQYF
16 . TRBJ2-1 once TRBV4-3 TGCGCCAGCAGCCAAGAAGGTGGGCAACTAGCTTCTGAGCAGTTCTTC CASSQEGGQLASEQFF
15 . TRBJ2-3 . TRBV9 TGTGCCAGCAGCGTAGCTGGCGGAGGGACAGATACGCAGTATTTT CASSVAGGGTDTQYF
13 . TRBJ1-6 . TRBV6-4 TGTGCCAGCAGTGAAACAGGGTCCTCACCCCTCCACTTT CASSETGSSPLHF